These 27 T cell receptor beta chains share one sample of origin, sequenced in a study of T-cell memory formation after mild COVID-19. TCRdb called the 5' RACE reads again in MiXCR, with one record for every CDR3 protein. The sample lists 300,000 to 350,000 distinct CDR3 sequences; 19% were seen once. Sequences were obtained from PBMCs or a T cell subset sorted from them (not recorded which). The receptor source for this set is a young man who had mild COVID-19 (a few samples of this study predate the infection). Cell type and time point are not known.

This clonotype was picked up a small number of times. The chain couples TRBV9 to TRBJ2-1; 9 bases line up with TRBD2. Germline V gene data show CDR1 as SGDLS and CDR2 as YYNGEE. The CDR3 is 15 amino acids. The V gene end was trimmed by 3 bases and the J gene end by 5 bases; junction bases not matched to a gene: 6. The CDR3 DNA reads TGTGCCAGCAGCGGAGCAGCGGGGGGAAACAATGAGCAGTTCTTC. Encoded protein: CASSGAAGGNNEQFF.

This chain joins TRBV20-1 and TRBJ2-5; no firm D call. This CDR3 has 14 amino acids. Trimming shortened V by 1 base and J by 5 bases, and 14 bases separated the two germline ends. Germline V gene sequence: CDR1 DFQATT, CDR2 SNEGSKA (reference sequence). The chain's CDR3 is CSARGEQLIETQYF. The CDR3 nucleotides read TGCAGTGCTAGAGGGGAACAACTTATCGAGACCCAGTACTTC.

In its sample, this clonotype was seen many times. The chain carries TRBV5-4 and TRBJ2-3; TRBD2 agrees at 11 bases. Germline values: CDR1 SGHNT, CDR2 YYREEE (reference sequence). The ends lost 5 bases at V and 4 bases at J; junction bases unmatched: 9. The CDR3 is 16 residues long. The CDR3 here is CASSSSGTSGSDTQYF. The CDR3 DNA follows: TGTGCCAGCAGTAGTTCCGGGACTAGCGGCTCAGATACGCAGTATTTT.

V gene TRBV5-1 combines with J gene TRBJ1-2; weak D call: TRBD1 (6 bases). The CDR3 runs to 15 residues. Germline CDR1 and CDR2: SGHRS and YFSETQ. V was clipped by 5 bases and J by 4 bases, with 18 bases between them. This CDR3 is CASSYIPDRSYGYTF. CDR3 coding DNA: TGCGCCAGCAGTTACATCCCGGACAGATCCTATGGCTACACCTTC. The whole variable domain, remainder taken from reference TRBV5-1 and TRBJ1-2, is KAGVTQTPRYLIKTRGQQVTLSCSPISGHRSVSWYQQTPGQGLQFLFEYFSETQRNKGNFPGRFSGRQFSNSRSEMNVSTLELGDSALYLCASSYIPDRSYGYTFGSGTRLTVV.

The chain joins TRBV7-3 to TRBJ2-5, with D possibly being TRBD1 (6 bases). CDR1 is SGHTA and CDR2 is FQGTGA in the germline V gene. CDR3 length: 14 residues. The ends were cut back, 4 bases at V and 4 bases at J, with 13 bases in the middle. CDR3 protein: CASSSQGIGETQYF. The CDR3 DNA sequence: TGTGCCAGCAGCTCCCAGGGGATTGGAGAGACCCAGTACTTC.

The gene calls are TRBV7-6 and TRBJ1-1, with 10 positions matching TRBD1. CDR1 and CDR2 from the germline V gene are SGHVS and FNYEAQ. The junction had 6 bases not matched to a gene; V was cut back by 3 bases and J by 5 bases. This CDR3 is 15 amino acids long. The CDR3: CASSLAWDRGTEAFF. CDR3 DNA sequence: TGTGCCAGCAGCTTGGCCTGGGACAGGGGAACTGAAGCTTTCTTT.

There are a few counts of this clonotype. The V call is TRBV7-2, the J call TRBJ2-5; 10 bases are a match to TRBD1. J gave up 12 bases and V 4 bases, and 11 bases lay outside the gene matches. Germline V gives CDR1 SGHTA, CDR2 FQGNSA. The CDR3 has 14 amino acids. The CDR3 loop is CASSSTGQGSIEYF. The CDR3 DNA is TGTGCCAGCAGCTCCACGGGACAGGGGTCGATTGAGTACTTC. The full variable domain, its missing parts supplied by reference TRBV7-2 and TRBJ2-5, is GAGVSQSPSNKVTEKGKDVELRCDPISGHTALYWYRQSLGQGLEFLIYFQGNSAPDKSGLPSDRFSAERTGGSVSTLTIQRTQQEDSAVYLCASSSTGQGSIEYFGPGTRLLVL.

The chain combines TRBV7-9 with TRBJ2-3; D not resolved. The V end lost 5 bases, the J end lost 0 bases, and 12 bases lay between the germline ends. CDR1 and CDR2 (germline): SEHNR, FQNEAQ (reference sequence). The CDR3 loop spans 15 amino acids. In DNA form, the CDR3 reads TGTGCCAGCAGCGAGTCTAGTCGGAGCACAGATACGCAGTATTTT. Protein product: CASSESSRSTDTQYF.

This clonotype was seen only a few times. V gene TRBV7-9 combines with J gene TRBJ2-5; D might be TRBD2 (6 bases). V was trimmed by 1 base and J by 3 bases, leaving 12 bases between them. CDR1 and CDR2 (germline): SEHNR, FQNEAQ (reference sequence). The CDR3 length is 15 residues. The chain's CDR3 is CASSLVRLEKETQYF. In DNA form, the CDR3 reads TGTGCCAGCAGCTTAGTACGACTAGAAAAAGAGACCCAGTACTTC.

The chain uses TRBV19 and TRBJ2-3; 7 bases are a match to TRBD1. Germline V lookup: CDR1 LNHDA, CDR2 SQIVND (reference sequence). Unmatched junction bases numbered 11, after V lost 9 bases and J lost 2 bases. The CDR3 loop spans 15 amino acids. CDR3 bases: TGTGCCAGCGCACCATCGGGACAGTCCACAGATACGCAGTATTTT. Encoded protein: CASAPSGQSTDTQYF.

This clonotype was recorded a few times. This sequence joins TRBV20-1 and TRBJ1-2; D is ambiguous. The CDR3 runs to 12 residues. Germline V gene data show CDR1 as DFQATT and CDR2 as SNEGSKA (reference sequence). V dropped 6 bases and J dropped 4 bases, with 12 bases sitting between them. CDR3 DNA: TGCAGTGCCCCCTCCTGGCGCTATGGCTACACCTTC. Amino acids: CSAPSWRYGYTF.

This chain joins TRBV11-2 and TRBJ2-7; TRBD1 matches at 9 bases. The CDR3 loop spans 15 amino acids. With V trimmed by 5 bases and J by 1 base, 6 bases remained unmatched. Germline V gives CDR1 SGHAT, CDR2 FQNNGV. CDR3 coding DNA: TGTGCCAGCAGCACCCCCGGGACAGGGTCCTACGAGCAGTACTTC. This gives the protein CASSTPGTGSYEQYF.

The genes are TRBV14 and TRBJ1-2, with 11 bases matching TRBD1. The germline gives CDR1 SGHDN, CDR2 FVKESK. The junction had 7 bases not matched to a gene; V was cut back by 2 bases and J by 8 bases. The CDR3 has 15 amino acids. CDR3 in amino acids: CASSQPGQGAIGYTF. The CDR3 region has the DNA TGTGCCAGCAGCCAACCTGGACAGGGGGCTATAGGCTACACCTTC.

There are a few counts of this clonotype. The CDR3 here is CASSLRLTETRDYGYTF. CDR3 DNA sequence: TGTGCCAGCAGCTTGCGGTTGACCGAAACCAGAGACTATGGCTACACCTTC. The genes are TRBV11-2 and TRBJ1-2; the D is unclear. The CDR3 runs 17 residues. Per the germline V gene, CDR1 is SGHAT and CDR2 is FQNNGV. V was trimmed by 3 bases and J by 3 bases, leaving 20 bases between them.

This clonotype was seen a handful of times. V usage is TRBV12-5 and J usage is TRBJ2-1; possible D gene TRBD2, 5 bases. Germline CDR1 reads LGHNT; CDR2 reads FRNRAP. The ends were cut back, 0 bases at V and 0 bases at J, with 27 bases in the middle. The CDR3 has 22 amino acids. The CDR3 protein is CASGLVSRARLQTTSSYNEQFF. CDR3 DNA sequence: TGTGCTAGTGGTTTGGTGAGTCGGGCGAGACTACAAACCACCAGCTCCTACAATGAGCAGTTCTTC.

The genes are TRBV25-1 and TRBJ2-7; D remains unclear. This CDR3 is built from 13 residues. CDR1 is MGHDK and CDR2 is SYGVNS in the germline V gene. V lost 3 bases and J lost 4, with 10 bases in between. The CDR3 DNA follows: TGTGCCAGCAGTGAGCCCCTGGGATACGAGCAGTACTTC. This gives the protein CASSEPLGYEQYF.

This clonotype turned up a few times. The genes are TRBV5-8 and TRBJ1-4; a weak D match, TRBD1 (5 bases). V was shortened by 0 bases and J by 8 bases, with 14 bases between the two germline ends. The CDR3 has 15 amino acids. The germline V gene encodes CDR1 SGHTS and CDR2 YDEGEE. The CDR3 reads CASSLVRQGSEKLFF. In DNA form, the CDR3 reads TGTGCCAGCAGCTTGGTGCGGCAGGGAAGCGAAAAACTGTTTTTT.

The CDR3 loop reads CASSSSRGLAGNQETQYF. The CDR3 DNA follows: TGTGCCAGCAGCTCTAGCCGGGGACTAGCGGGGAACCAAGAGACCCAGTACTTC. This rearrangement joins TRBV7-6 to TRBJ2-5; 13 bases are shared with TRBD2. CDR1 SGHVS and CDR2 FNYEAQ come from the germline V gene. This CDR3 has 18 residues. V gave up 4 bases and J gave up 0 bases; unmatched junction bases: 8. Filled out from reference TRBV7-6 and TRBJ2-5, the complete variable domain reads GAGVSQSPRYKVTKRGQDVALRCDPISGHVSLYWYRQALGQGPEFLTYFNYEAQQDKSGLPNDRFSAERPEGSISTLTIQRTEQRDSAMYRCASSSSRGLAGNQETQYFGPGTRLLVL.

This clonotype has at least ten counts. The CDR3 loop is CASIGWGPEAFF. In DNA form, the CDR3 reads TGTGCCAGCATAGGTTGGGGGCCTGAAGCTTTCTTT. This chain links TRBV27 with TRBJ1-1, with a tentative D call TRBD1 (6 bases). Germline assignment: CDR1 MNHEY and CDR2 SMNVEV (reference sequence). Deletions cut 7 bases from V and 6 bases from J, with 12 bases between. The CDR3 is 12 residues long.

The CDR3 nucleotides read TGTGCCAGCAGTTTCGGGGACTCGGGACGACAAGAGACCCAGTACTTC. It is translated as CASSFGDSGRQETQYF. The V and J genes are TRBV6-5 and TRBJ2-5; TRBD2 is a possible D gene (6 bases). Germline lookup yields CDR1 MNHEY and CDR2 SVGAGI. V lost 4 bases and J 2 bases, leaving 17 bases between the germline ends. The CDR3 runs 16 residues.

This chain connects TRBV7-3 to TRBJ2-7; 7 nucleotides line up with TRBD1. This CDR3 comprises 13 residues. Germline CDR1 SGHTA, CDR2 FQGTGA. V dropped 5 bases and J dropped 6; count of bases not matched to a gene: 7. The CDR3 sequence: CASSAQQGTEQYV. The CDR3 region has the DNA TGTGCCAGCAGCGCCCAACAGGGGACCGAGCAGTACGTC.

Only a few counts were recorded for this clonotype. The gene calls are TRBV6-6 and TRBJ2-1; no clear D gene. This CDR3 spans 13 amino acids. Trimming shortened V by 4 bases and J by 12 bases, and 16 bases separated the two germline ends. Germline lookup yields CDR1 MNHNY and CDR2 SVGAGI (reference sequence). Here the CDR3 reads CASSSSGRQGQFF. DNA for the CDR3: TGTGCCAGCAGTTCATCCGGGCGGCAAGGGCAGTTCTTC.

This clonotype showed up just a few times. The genes are TRBV5-1 and TRBJ2-3, with 9 bases fitting TRBD1. Germline assignment: CDR1 SGHRS and CDR2 YFSETQ. The CDR3 length is 16 residues. The J segment lost 5 bases and the V segment lost 0 bases, leaving 7 bases of the junction unmatched. CDR3 region: CASSLDPGTGKDTQYF. In DNA form, the CDR3 reads TGCGCCAGCAGCTTGGATCCCGGGACAGGGAAAGATACGCAGTATTTT.

This clonotype was recorded a few times. The CDR3 DNA sequence: TGCGCCAGCAGCCCGCCAGGGTCCACCGGGGAGCTGTTTTTT. It encodes CASSPPGSTGELFF. J is TRBJ2-2 and V is TRBV5-1; tentative D call: TRBD1 (5 bases). V was pared by 4 bases and J by 4 bases, with 11 bases between. The CDR3 loop spans 14 amino acids. Looked up from germline, CDR1 is SGHRS and CDR2 is YFSETQ.

The CDR3 DNA reads as TGCAGTGCTAGAGATCTCGGAGTGAACACTGAAGCTTTCTTT. As protein: CSARDLGVNTEAFF. J is TRBJ1-1 and V is TRBV20-1; D is unclear. The length of the CDR3 is 14 residues. V was pared by 0 bases and J by 0 bases, with 8 bases between. Germline CDR1 DFQATT, CDR2 SNEGSKA (reference sequence).

Ten or more counts support this clonotype. V is TRBV5-1 and J is TRBJ1-1; D is unclear. The ends were cut back, 2 bases at V and 4 bases at J, with 9 bases in the middle. The CDR3 contains 13 residues. The germline gives CDR1 SGHRS, CDR2 YFSETQ. The CDR3 nucleotides are TGCGCCAGCAGCTTTGACCTAACCACTGAAGCTTTCTTT. It is translated as CASSFDLTTEAFF.

The chain carries TRBV6-4 and TRBJ2-3; D is tentatively TRBD1 or TRBD2 (7 bases each). Germline V CDR1 and CDR2: MRHNA, SNTAGT. V lost 4 bases, J lost 3 bases, and 14 bases lay in between. The CDR3 runs 15 residues. DNA of the CDR3: TGTGCCAGCAGTGCCAGGGGGGGCTCGACAGATACGCAGTATTTT. It specifies CASSARGGSTDTQYF.